One TCR beta chain is described in this entry. The same CDR3 also results from other DNA sequences found in this sample. This entry is derived from a study of blood T cell repertoires in COVID-19. In the study overall: Whether acute or convalescent, the COVID-19 samples came from the United States, Italy and Spain. From T cells, B-cell-depleted T cells, or PBMCs came the material, which was cDNA or gDNA.

As originally analysed: Reference gene primer amplification gave nucleated cell count estimates. TCRdb keeps only in-frame clones here, not all; method: immunoSEQ multiplex PCR. V, J and clone size were drawn from that table, and D and trimming were deduced from the DNA. The sample contains 80,000 to 100,000 clones, 82% of which appear only once. This CDR3 has 14 amino acids. CDR1 and CDR2 (germline): SNHLY, FYNNEI. Losses at the gene ends were 6 bases for V and 7 bases for J; bases not matched to a gene: 3. V gene TRBV2 combines with J gene TRBJ2-1; 13 bases match TRBD2. The clonotype originates from a man aged 65 to 85 with active or convalescent COVID-19. Sequencing was done on a sample of peripheral blood. The CDR3 here is CASRGLAGANEQFF. In DNA, the CDR3 is TGTGCCAGCAGAGGACTAGCGGGGGCTAATGAGCAGTTCTTC.